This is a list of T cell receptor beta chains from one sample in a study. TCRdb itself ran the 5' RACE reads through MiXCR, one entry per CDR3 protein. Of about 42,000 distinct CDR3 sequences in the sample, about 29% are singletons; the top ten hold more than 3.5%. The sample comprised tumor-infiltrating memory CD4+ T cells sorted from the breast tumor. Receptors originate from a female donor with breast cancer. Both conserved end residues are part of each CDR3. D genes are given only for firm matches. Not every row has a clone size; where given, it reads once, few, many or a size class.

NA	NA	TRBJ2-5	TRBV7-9	TGTGCCAGCAGCCCCGGGGCGGGACAGACCCAGTACTTC	CASSPGAGQTQYF
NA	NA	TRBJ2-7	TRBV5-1	TGCGCCAGCAGCTGGGGGGCGGAGGCCTACGAGCAGTACTTC	CASSWGAEAYEQYF
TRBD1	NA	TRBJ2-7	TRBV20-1	TGCAGTGCTAGCGGGAACAGGGGGCCTAGCTCCTACGAGCAGTACTTC	CSASGNRGPSSYEQYF
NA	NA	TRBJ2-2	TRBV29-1	TGCAGCGTTGAAAAGGGTGGGGACACCGGGGAGCTGTTTTTT	CSVEKGGDTGELFF
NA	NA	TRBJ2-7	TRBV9	TGTGCCAGCAGCGCCCACGCATGGGTCGAGAACGAGCAGTACTTC	CASSAHAWVENEQYF
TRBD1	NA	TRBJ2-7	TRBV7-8	TGTGCCAGCAGTCCGCGTGAGACAGGGTTTGGTGAGCAGTACTTC	CASSPRETGFGEQYF
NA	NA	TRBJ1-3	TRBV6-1	TGTGCCAGCTCCGGACTGCACTCTGGAAACACCATATATTTT	CASSGLHSGNTIYF
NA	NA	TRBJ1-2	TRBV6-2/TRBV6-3	TGTGCCAGCAGTTACTACGGGCGGTCGTCGGGCTACACCTTC	CASSYYGRSSGYTF
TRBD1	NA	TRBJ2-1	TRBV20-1	TGCAGTGCACCAGACAGGGTCGGCAATGAGCAGTTCTTC	CSAPDRVGNEQFF
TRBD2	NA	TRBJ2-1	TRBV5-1	TGCGCCAGCCGACTAGCGGTTGGGAATGAGCAGTTCTTC	CASRLAVGNEQFF
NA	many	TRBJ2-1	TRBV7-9	TGTGCCAGCAGCCTCCCGGGGCACCGCTTCCAGTTCTTC	CASSLPGHRFQFF
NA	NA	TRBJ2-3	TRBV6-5	TGTGCCAGCAGAACTGGACAGACAAGCACAGATACGCAGTATTTT	CASRTGQTSTDTQYF
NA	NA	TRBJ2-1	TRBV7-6	TGTGCCAGCAGCGACACAGGGAAGAGTGAGCAGTTCTTC	CASSDTGKSEQFF
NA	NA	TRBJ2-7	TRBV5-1	TGCGCCAGCAGCTTGGGGGGACTCACAAGCTCCTACGAGCAGTACTTC	CASSLGGLTSSYEQYF
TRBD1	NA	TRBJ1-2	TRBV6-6	TGTGCCAGCAGTCAGCCGGGACAGGAAAGGAGTGGCTACACCTTC	CASSQPGQERSGYTF
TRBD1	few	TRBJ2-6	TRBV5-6	TGTGCCAGCAGCGGGTGGACAGGGTATCCCTCTGGGGCCAACGTCCTGACTTTC	CASSGWTGYPSGANVLTF
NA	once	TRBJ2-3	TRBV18	TGTGCCAGCTCACCCCCCTCGCCTAAATCCACAGATACGCAGTATTTT	CASSPPSPKSTDTQYF
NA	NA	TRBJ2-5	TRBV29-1	TGCGGCGTTGAAGACTGGGTGGAGACCCAGTACTTC	CGVEDWVETQYF
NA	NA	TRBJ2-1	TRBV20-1	TGCAGTGCTAGGGGGACCTACAATGAGCAGTTCTTC	CSARGTYNEQFF
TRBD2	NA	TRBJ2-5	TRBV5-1	TGCGCCAGCAGCTTCCCCAATCAGACACTAGCGGAGTACGAGACCCAGTACTTC	CASSFPNQTLAEYETQYF
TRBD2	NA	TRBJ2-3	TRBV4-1	TGCGCCAGCAGCCAAGGGACTAGCGGGGGCACAGATACGCAGTATTTT	CASSQGTSGGTDTQYF
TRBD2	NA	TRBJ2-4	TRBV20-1	TGCAGTGCTAGAGATGGTGCCTCGGTGGGACGGGGGGGTCAGTACTTC	CSARDGASVGRGGQYF
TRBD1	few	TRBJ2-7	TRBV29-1	TGCAGCGTTGAGAGGACAGGCCACTACGAGCAGTACTTC	CSVERTGHYEQYF
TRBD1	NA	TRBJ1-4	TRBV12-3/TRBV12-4	TGTGCCAGCAGGGACAGGGGTGGAGGAGCTAATGAAAAACTGTTTTTT	CASRDRGGGANEKLFF
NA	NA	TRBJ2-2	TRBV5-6	TGTGCCAGCACTCCGGGGCTCCTCCCAATCACCGGGGAGCTGTTTTTT	CASTPGLLPITGELFF
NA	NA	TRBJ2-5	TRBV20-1	TGCAGTGCTAGAGATCAGCAAGAGACCCAGTACTTC	CSARDQQETQYF
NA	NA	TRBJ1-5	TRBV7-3	TGTGCCAGCAGCCCATATCAGGGAGGGAATCAGCCCCAGCATTTT	CASSPYQGGNQPQHF
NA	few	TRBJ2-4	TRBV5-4	TGTGCCAGCAGCTTGGAAGTGGGGGACATTCAGTACTTC	CASSLEVGDIQYF
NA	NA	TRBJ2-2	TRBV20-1	TGCAGTGCGGGGGTGAACACCGGGGAGCTGTTTTTT	CSAGVNTGELFF
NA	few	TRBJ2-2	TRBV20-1	TGCAGTGCTAGACGAGAGTCGAGAACCGGGGAGCTGTTTTTT	CSARRESRTGELFF
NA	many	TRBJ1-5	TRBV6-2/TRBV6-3	TGTGCCAGCAGTTACTCCGGGGGGAGCAATCAGCCCCAGCATTTT	CASSYSGGSNQPQHF
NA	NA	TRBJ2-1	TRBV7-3	TGTGCCAGCAGTCCCATAGCGACCCACAATGAGCAGTTCTTC	CASSPIATHNEQFF
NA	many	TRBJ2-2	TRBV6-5	TGTGCCAGCAGAACTAACCAGAACACCGGGGAGCTGTTTTTT	CASRTNQNTGELFF
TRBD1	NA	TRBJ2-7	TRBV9	TGTGCCAGCAGCGCCGGACAGGTTCACCACGAGCAGTACTTC	CASSAGQVHHEQYF
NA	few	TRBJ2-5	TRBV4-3	TGCGCCAGCAGCCAAGATCGCAGCCAAGAGACCCAGTACTTC	CASSQDRSQETQYF
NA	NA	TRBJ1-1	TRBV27	TGTGCCAGCAGTCCGCTGGGGGGGACTAGAATGAACACTGAAGCTTTCTTT	CASSPLGGTRMNTEAFF
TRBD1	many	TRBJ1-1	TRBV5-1	TGCGCCAGCACTAAAAGACAGGGTCTCTCGGAAGCTTTCTTT	CASTKRQGLSEAFF
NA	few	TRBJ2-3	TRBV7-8	TGTGCCAGCAGCACCCCGGGGAATACGCAGTATTTT	CASSTPGNTQYF
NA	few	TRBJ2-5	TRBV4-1	TGCGCCAGCAGCCAAGTAGGGGGGACCCAGTACTTC	CASSQVGGTQYF
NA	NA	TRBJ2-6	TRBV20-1	TGCAGTGCTGAAGGGGACTCTGGGGCCAACGTCCTGACTTTC	CSAEGDSGANVLTF
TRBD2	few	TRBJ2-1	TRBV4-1	TGCGCCAGCAGCCAGCTAGCGGCGAAGAACAATGAGCAGTTCTTC	CASSQLAAKNNEQFF
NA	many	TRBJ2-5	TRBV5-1	TGCGCCAGCAGCTTAGAACAGGCCTCCAGGACCCAGTACTTC	CASSLEQASRTQYF
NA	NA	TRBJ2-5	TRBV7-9	TGTGCCAGCAGCAGACAGGTGGGGGAGACCCAGTACTTC	CASSRQVGETQYF
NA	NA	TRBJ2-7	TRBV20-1	TGCAGTGCTAGAGACGGTGGGAGCTCCTACGAGCAGTACTTC	CSARDGGSSYEQYF
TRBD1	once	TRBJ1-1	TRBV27	TGTGCCAGCAGTTTAAGGGGGCTTCGGTCTGAAGCTTTCTTT	CASSLRGLRSEAFF
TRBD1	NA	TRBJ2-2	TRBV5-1	TGCGCCAGCAGCATCGGACAGGGGGGGAACACCGGGGAGCTGTTTTTT	CASSIGQGGNTGELFF
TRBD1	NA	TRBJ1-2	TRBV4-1	TGCGCCAGCAGTCGCCCAGGGGGTAACTATGGCTACACCTTC	CASSRPGGNYGYTF
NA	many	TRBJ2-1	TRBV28	TGTGCCAGCAGTCCAGGACAGATACCGTACAATGAGCAGTTCTTC	CASSPGQIPYNEQFF
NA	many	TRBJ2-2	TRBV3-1	TGTGCCAGCAGCCAAGTTGGAGGGGAGCTGTTTTTT	CASSQVGGELFF
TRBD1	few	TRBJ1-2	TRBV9	TGTGCCAGCCGCGTAGCGGCAGGGGGCCTCTATGGCTACACCTTC	CASRVAAGGLYGYTF
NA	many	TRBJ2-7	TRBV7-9	TGTGCCAGCAGCCCCCAGGGGATAAGCTACGAGCAGTACTTC	CASSPQGISYEQYF
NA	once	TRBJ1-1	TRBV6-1	TGTGCCAGCAGTAATGACAGGTTGAACACTGAAGCTTTCTTT	CASSNDRLNTEAFF
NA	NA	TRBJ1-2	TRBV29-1	TGCAGCGTTGAAGACCGAAACGTCCTGGGCTACACCTTC	CSVEDRNVLGYTF
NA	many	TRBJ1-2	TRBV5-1	TGCGCCAGCAGCTTGGGGGCGCGCACCACCTACACCTTC	CASSLGARTTYTF
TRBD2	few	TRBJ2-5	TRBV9	TGTGCCAGCAGCGTGGCCCTAGCGGAAGAGACCCAGTACTTC	CASSVALAEETQYF